The clone carrying this T cell receptor beta chain was recorded once. This specimen comes from a study of blood T cell repertoires in COVID-19. Generated by immunoSEQ multiplex PCR, the TCRdb table keeps only in-frame clones and is missing some. The sample lists some 250,000 clones; around 85% were seen once. CDR3 size: 20 residues. In germline, CDR1 is SGHRS, CDR2 YFSETQ. Losses at the gene ends were 4 bases for V and 0 bases for J; bases not matched to a gene: 19. The sample was PBMCs or T cells enriched from blood (not recorded which). This sequence originates from a woman aged 45-65 years who had recovered from COVID-19. The V gene is TRBV5-1, the J gene TRBJ2-1; TRBD1 matches at 7 bases. The CDR3: CASSPTGTEIIRSSYNEQFF. CDR3 coding DNA: TGCGCCAGCAGCCCGACCGGGACAGAAATTATTCGGAGCTCCTACAATGAGCAGTTCTTC.